This T cell receptor beta chain originates from a study of glioma-infiltrating T cells after dendritic cell vaccination. Per the germline V gene, CDR1 is MNHNS and CDR2 is SASEGT. This CDR3 contains 15 residues. V shed 6 bases and J 6 bases; nucleotides not matched to a gene: 11. Time point indicated: after dendritic cell vaccination, including at tumor progression/relapse. Profiling relied on immunoSEQ multiplex PCR, and the TCRdb table lists in-frame clones only, not all of them. The sample yields roughly 100,000 clones, roughly 90% seen once. This clonotype was obtained from a human donor with glioblastoma. The chain links TRBV6-1 to TRBJ2-1; 7 nucleotides align to TRBD2. The specimen was blood, collected after dendritic cell vaccination. This chain's CDR3 is CASRKGGGYLNEQFF. Written as DNA, the CDR3 is TGTGCCAGCAGGAAAGGCGGGGGTTACCTCAATGAGCAGTTCTTC.